This T cell receptor beta chain emerged from a study of T cells of healthy individuals. TCRdb reprocessed the 5' RACE reads with MiXCR, giving one entry per CDR3 protein. Of tens of thousands of distinct CDR3 sequences in the sample, more than 5% were seen once. By proportion, this clonotype is medium-sized (0.01 to 0.1%). The CDR3 loop spans 13 amino acids. Germline V CDR1 and CDR2: MDHEN, SYDVKM. The V end was cut by 5 bases, the J end by 9 bases, with 14 bases between. The chain carries TRBV28 and TRBJ1-5; possibly TRBD1 for D (6 bases). This TCR was sampled from a female donor in good health. This CDR3 reads CASSNRGWGPQHF. The CDR3 DNA reads as TGTGCCAGCAGTAATAGGGGGTGGGGGCCCCAGCATTTT.